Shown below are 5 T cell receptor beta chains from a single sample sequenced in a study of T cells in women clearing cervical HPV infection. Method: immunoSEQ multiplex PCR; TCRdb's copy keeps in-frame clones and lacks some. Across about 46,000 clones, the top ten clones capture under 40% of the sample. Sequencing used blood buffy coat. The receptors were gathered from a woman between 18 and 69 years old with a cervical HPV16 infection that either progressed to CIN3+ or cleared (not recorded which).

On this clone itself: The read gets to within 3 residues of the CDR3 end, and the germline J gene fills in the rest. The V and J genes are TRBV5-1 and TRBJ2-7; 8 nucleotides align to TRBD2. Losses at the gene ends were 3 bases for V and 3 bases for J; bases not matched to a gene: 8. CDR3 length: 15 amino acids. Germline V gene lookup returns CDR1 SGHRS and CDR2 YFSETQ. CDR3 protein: CASSSTLAGHYEQYF. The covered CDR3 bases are TGCGCCAGCAGCTCCACATTAGCGGGGCACTACGAG.

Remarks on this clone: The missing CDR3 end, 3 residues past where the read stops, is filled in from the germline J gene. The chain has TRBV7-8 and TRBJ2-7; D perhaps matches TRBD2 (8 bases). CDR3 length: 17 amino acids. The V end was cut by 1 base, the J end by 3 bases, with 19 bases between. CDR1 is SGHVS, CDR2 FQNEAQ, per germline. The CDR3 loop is CASSLVTGGDSLYEQYF. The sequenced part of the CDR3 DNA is TGTGCCAGCAGCTTAGTAACCGGGGGGGACAGTCTCTACGAG.

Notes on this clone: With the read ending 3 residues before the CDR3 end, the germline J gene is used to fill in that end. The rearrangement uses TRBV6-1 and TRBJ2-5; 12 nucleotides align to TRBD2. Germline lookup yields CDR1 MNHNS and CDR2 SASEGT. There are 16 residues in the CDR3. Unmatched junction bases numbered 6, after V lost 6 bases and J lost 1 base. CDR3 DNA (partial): TGTGCCAGCAGAGAATCTAGCGGGAGGGCCCAAGAGACC. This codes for CASRESSGRAQET. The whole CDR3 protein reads CASRESSGRAQETQYF.

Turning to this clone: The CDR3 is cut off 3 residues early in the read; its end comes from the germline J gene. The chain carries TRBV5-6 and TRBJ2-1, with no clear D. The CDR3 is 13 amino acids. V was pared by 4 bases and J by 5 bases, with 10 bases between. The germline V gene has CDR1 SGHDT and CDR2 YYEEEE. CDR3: CASSLIRDNEQFF. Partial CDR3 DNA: TGTGCCAGCAGCCTGATTCGCGACAATGAG.

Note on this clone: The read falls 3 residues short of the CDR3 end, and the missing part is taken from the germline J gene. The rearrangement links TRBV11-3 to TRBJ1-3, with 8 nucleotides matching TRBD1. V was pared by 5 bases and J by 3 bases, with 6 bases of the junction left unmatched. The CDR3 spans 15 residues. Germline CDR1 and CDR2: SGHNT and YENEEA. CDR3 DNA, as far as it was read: TGTGCCAGCAGCCAAACAGGGGGAGATGGAAACACC. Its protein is CASSQTGGDGNT. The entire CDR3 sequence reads CASSQTGGDGNTIYF.